Listed here are 21 T cell receptor beta chains from one sample, sequenced in a study of metastatic and nonmetastatic thyroid tumors (dated by TCRdb to the early 2020s). No treatment had been received by any patient before thyroid surgery. Library preparation was by PCR. Data came from an Illumina HiSeq 4000. TCRdb's own reprocessing of the public reads used fastp at Q25 and MiXCR and kept productive beta chains. The sample table shows around 19,000 clones, and around 21% are seen once. The ten most abundant clones make up 25% to 30% of the sample. The sequencing input was blood. The receptors were sampled from a female donor with papillary thyroid cancer or a benign thyroid nodule (not recorded which). Some clones in this sample may be carry-over from other donors' samples.

The chain uses TRBV5-1 and TRBJ2-2; tentatively, D is TRBD1 (6 bases). V was cut by 5 bases and J by 6 bases, with 14 bases left in between. CDR1 and CDR2 from the germline V gene are SGHRS and YFSETQ. The CDR3 has 14 amino acids. The CDR3 here is CASRWDILAGELFF. The CDR3 DNA reads TGCGCCAGCAGGTGGGACATATTAGCCGGGGAGCTGTTTTTT.

There are many counts of this clone. The gene calls are TRBV5-1 and TRBJ2-5, with 9 nucleotides matching TRBD2. The length of the CDR3 is 15 residues. After removal of 3 bases from V and 5 bases from J, the junction contained 8 bases not matched to a gene. The germline V gene has CDR1 SGHRS and CDR2 YFSETQ. CDR3 residues: CASSSVAGAGETQYF. CDR3 nucleotides: TGCGCCAGCAGCTCCGTAGCGGGAGCGGGGGAGACCCAGTACTTC. Full variable domain (remainder filled in from reference TRBV5-1 and TRBJ2-5): KAGVTQTPRYLIKTRGQQVTLSCSPISGHRSVSWYQQTPGQGLQFLFEYFSETQRNKGNFPGRFSGRQFSNSRSEMNVSTLELGDSALYLCASSSVAGAGETQYFGPGTRLLVL.

This clone was detected ten times or more. The CDR3 bases are TGTGCCAGCAGTCCTCCCTCCGACGGGGGGAATGAGCAGTTCTTC. Protein product: CASSPPSDGGNEQFF. This chain connects TRBV6-1 to TRBJ2-1, with 7 bases matching TRBD2. V was clipped by 5 bases and J by 7 bases; unmatched bases: 11. The CDR3 has 15 amino acids. Germline V CDR1 and CDR2: MNHNS, SASEGT.

To note about this clone: The germline gene is not matched at one end of the junction; a read error may be the cause. This chain links TRBV4-2 with TRBJ2-2; weak D call: TRBD2 (6 bases). CDR3 size: 16 residues. Germline lookup yields CDR1 LGHNA and CDR2 YNFKEQ. The CDR3 reads CAISQDRGTLSAELFF. Here the CDR3 DNA reads TGTGCCATCAGCCAAGATCGGGGGACGCTCTCGGCGGAGCTGTTTTTT.

Many counts were recorded for this clone. The chain joins TRBV28 to TRBJ2-3; tentatively, D is TRBD1 or TRBD2 (5 bases each). Germline CDR1 and CDR2: MDHEN and SYDVKM. The V end was cut by 6 bases, the J end by 2 bases, with 15 bases between. This CDR3 comprises 15 residues. The CDR3 protein is CASRSLGEYTDTQYF. As DNA, the CDR3 is TGTGCCAGCAGATCTCTGGGGGAGTACACAGATACGCAGTATTTT. Complete variable domain (other parts from reference TRBV28 and TRBJ2-3): DVKVTQSSRYLVKRTGEKVFLECVQDMDHENMFWYRQDPGLGLRLIYFSYDVKMKEKGDIPEGYSVSREKKERFSLILESASTNQTSMYLCASRSLGEYTDTQYFGPGTRLTVL.

This clone showed up just a few times. One end of the junction is discordant with germline, which a read error may explain. This chain connects TRBV29-1 to TRBJ2-1; D may be TRBD2 (5 bases). In germline, CDR1 is SQVTM, CDR2 ANQGSEA. The CDR3 sequence is 13 residues long. CDR3 amino acids: CSVSSSRGSEKFF. The CDR3 DNA reads TGCAGCGTTTCGAGCTCCCGGGGAAGTGAGAAGTTCTTC.

The CDR3 nucleotides read TGTGCCAGCAGCTACTGGACGGTTAACACTGAAGCTTTCTTT. This gives the protein CASSYWTVNTEAFF. The V gene is TRBV7-2, the J gene TRBJ1-1; D gene unclear. This CDR3 contains 14 residues. V lost 4 bases and J 2 bases, leaving 11 bases between the germline ends. Germline V lookup: CDR1 SGHTA, CDR2 FQGNSA.

This clone was observed many times. The rearrangement links TRBV9 to TRBJ2-1; D gene ambiguous. Trimming pared 1 base from V and 3 bases from J, leaving 5 bases between. Germline V gives CDR1 SGDLS, CDR2 YYNGEE. This CDR3 comprises 13 residues. The CDR3 region is CASSVQNYNEQFF. CDR3 sequence (DNA): TGTGCCAGCAGCGTACAGAACTACAATGAGCAGTTCTTC.

This clone was found many times. This chain uses TRBV6-4 with TRBJ2-7; 11 positions match TRBD2. Losses at the gene ends were 10 bases for V and 1 base for J; bases not matched to a gene: 6. Germline V gene lookup returns CDR1 MRHNA and CDR2 SNTAGT. The CDR3 is made up of 14 amino acids. The CDR3 DNA sequence: TGTGCCATAACTAGCGGGAGAGGGTCCTACGAGCAGTACTTC. This encodes CAITSGRGSYEQYF.

Points on this clone: Likely a read error: the CDR3 ends without its conserved phenylalanine or tryptophan. The J gene is TRBJ1-5, the V gene TRBV7-6; D possibly corresponds to TRBD1 (5 bases). CDR1 and CDR2 (germline): SGHVS, FNYEAQ. Trimming cost V 3 bases and J 7 bases, with 13 bases left between them. This CDR3 contains 14 residues. CDR3 bases: TGTGCCAGCAGCTTGGCCGAGGGGATACAGCCCCAGCATCTT. Its translation: CASSLAEGIQPQHL.

The table lists this clone with many counts. This sequence joins TRBV20-1 and TRBJ2-7; D is undetermined. V lost 4 bases, J lost 1 base, and 8 bases lay in between. The CDR3 runs to 12 residues. The germline CDR1 and CDR2 sequences are DFQATT and SNEGSKA (reference sequence). The CDR3 spells CSATPGSYEQYF. The CDR3 DNA sequence: TGCAGTGCTACCCCAGGATCCTACGAGCAGTACTTC.

This clone showed up just a few times. Here the CDR3 reads CASSYPGTGHYGYTF. CDR3 nucleotide sequence: TGTGCCAGCAGTTACCCGGGGACAGGGCACTATGGCTACACCTTC. The chain links TRBV6-5 to TRBJ1-2; TRBD1 matches 9 bases. CDR1 and CDR2 from the germline V gene are MNHEY and SVGAGI. This CDR3 spans 15 amino acids. V was clipped by 2 bases and J by 3 bases; unmatched bases: 4.

This clone was seen only a few times. The chain uses TRBV2 and TRBJ2-5, with 7 bases that match TRBD1. The length of the CDR3 is 14 residues. The germline CDR1 and CDR2 sequences are SNHLY and FYNNEI. Losses at the gene ends were 5 bases for V and 8 bases for J; bases not matched to a gene: 11. DNA of the CDR3: TGTGCCAGCAGTTGGACAGGTGGAGTAGATACCCAGTACTTC. It encodes CASSWTGGVDTQYF.

This clone was seen at least ten times. V usage is TRBV6-4 and J usage is TRBJ1-2; D is ambiguous. Germline loops: CDR1 MRHNA, CDR2 SNTAGT. CDR3 length equals 13 residues. The germline V and J ends were trimmed by 3 bases and 1 base, with 6 bases remaining between them. CDR3 region: CASSEGINYGYTF. The CDR3 DNA sequence: TGTGCCAGCAGTGAAGGCATTAACTATGGCTACACCTTC.

The sample holds many counts of this clone. The chain joins TRBV9 to TRBJ2-1, with D possibly TRBD2 on 6 matching bases. The V end lost 0 bases, the J end lost 3 bases, and 13 bases lay between the germline ends. Germline V gives CDR1 SGDLS, CDR2 YYNGEE. This CDR3 region has 16 residues. CDR3 coding DNA: TGTGCCAGCAGCGTAGAGTACGCGGGAATCTACAATGAGCAGTTCTTC. This codes for CASSVEYAGIYNEQFF.

This clone was observed a few times. V gene TRBV12-3 or TRBV12-4 combines with J gene TRBJ1-5; unclear D gene. V was clipped by 2 bases and J by 8 bases, with 16 bases between them. The length of the CDR3 is 15 residues. The CDR3 DNA reads TGTGCCAGCAGTTTATATACGGGGATCGGGAAGCCCCAGCATTTT. Protein product: CASSLYTGIGKPQHF.

This clone is medium-sized in the sample. The chain is built from TRBV20-1 and TRBJ2-1; 7 nucleotides line up with TRBD2. The CDR3 contains 16 residues. The V and J ends lost 0 bases and 4 bases, in that order; junction bases with no gene match: 9. Germline-derived CDR1 and CDR2 are DFQATT and SNEGSKA (reference sequence). CDR3 amino acids: CSARDLFRGRYNEQFF. As DNA, the CDR3 is TGCAGTGCTAGAGATTTGTTTCGCGGGAGATACAATGAGCAGTTCTTC.

In its sample, this clone was seen a few times. With a much larger clone just one base away, this may be a read error. The identical CDR3 is also encoded by other nucleotide sequences in the sample. This rearrangement joins TRBV29-1 to TRBJ1-1; D is perhaps TRBD1 (5 bases). V was trimmed by 7 bases and J by 5 bases, leaving 14 bases between them. This CDR3 contains 12 residues. Germline loops: CDR1 SQVTM, CDR2 ANQGSEA. The CDR3 sequence is CSAFDSGTEAFF. The CDR3 DNA is TGCAGCGCCTTTGACAGTGGAACTGAAGCTTTCTTT.

This clone was recorded many times. The chain couples TRBV12-3 or TRBV12-4 to TRBJ2-1; 8 bases agree with TRBD2. The CDR3 runs 15 residues. After removal of 1 base from V and 8 bases from J, the junction contained 7 bases not matched to a gene. The DNA for the CDR3 is TGTGCCAGCAGTTTAGGTACGGGGGGGCCTTATGAGCAGTTCTTC. Encoded protein: CASSLGTGGPYEQFF.

There are many counts of this clone. The rearrangement joins TRBV7-9 to TRBJ2-1, with D perhaps TRBD2 (7 bases). V was pared by 8 bases and J by 7 bases, with 21 bases between. Germline lookup yields CDR1 SEHNR and CDR2 FQNEAQ (reference sequence). CDR3 length: 15 residues. The CDR3, as DNA: TGTGCCAGCCAACGCGGGGGCGGGAGCAGGAATGAGCAGTTCTTC. Its protein product is CASQRGGGSRNEQFF.

This clone counts as medium-sized. V and J are TRBV6-1 and TRBJ1-6, with TRBD1 matching over 8 bases. This CDR3 has 16 amino acids. V shed 1 base, J shed 6 bases, and the junction held 5 bases outside the gene matches. From germline, CDR1 is MNHNS and CDR2 SASEGT. The CDR3 DNA sequence: TGTGCCAGCAGTGAAGGGACAGGGTTCGGTAATTCACCCCTCCACTTT. Translating gives CASSEGTGFGNSPLHF.